A single sample gave rise to the 5 T cell receptor beta chains below, sequenced in a study of beta chain features in type 1 diabetes. General study points: Shorter TCRB CDR3s, moderately but significantly so, marked every one of the four CD4+ subsets in Type 1 diabetes patients.

Sequenced material consisted of expressed TCRB transcripts (all of the isolated RNA was reverse transcribed). TCRdb keeps only in-frame clones here, not all; method: immunoSEQ multiplex PCR. The profile shows approximately 150,000 clones, over 55% of them singletons. Their antigens remain unidentified. Sequences were obtained from naive CD4+ T cells from blood. Every receptor here comes from a man under 40 with type 1 diabetes.

This clone appeared a single time. The chain uses TRBV30 and TRBJ1-1, with D uncertain. Deletions cut 4 bases from V and 3 bases from J, with 12 bases between. CDR3 length: 13 residues. CDR1 and CDR2 (germline): GTSNPN, SVGIG (reference sequence). The CDR3, as DNA: TGTGCCTGGACAGCACGTCTCGACACTGAAGCTTTCTTT. Protein sequence: CAWTARLDTEAFF.

This clone was found a few times. The rearrangement links TRBV29-1 to TRBJ1-2, with D uncertain. Germline V CDR1 and CDR2: SQVTM, ANQGSEA. CDR3 length: 12 residues. The V end was cut by 7 bases, the J end by 5 bases, with 14 bases between. CDR3 sequence: CSAWHSPYGYTF. CDR3 sequence (DNA): TGCAGCGCCTGGCACAGCCCGTATGGCTACACCTTC. Using reference TRBV29-1 and TRBJ1-2 for the parts outside the CDR3, the full variable domain is SAVISQKPSRDICQRGTSLTIQCQVDSQVTMMFWYRQQPGQSLTLIATANQGSEATYESGFVIDKFPISRPNLTFSTLTVSNMSPEDSSIYLCSAWHSPYGYTFGSGTRLTVV.

The V and J genes are TRBV29-1 and TRBJ2-5; TRBD2 matches 9 bases. This CDR3 is built from 14 residues. Germline lookup yields CDR1 SQVTM and CDR2 ANQGSEA. Unmatched junction bases numbered 10, after V lost 7 bases and J lost 4 bases. The CDR3 protein is CSGTGSGGSETQYF. The CDR3 DNA reads as TGCAGCGGGACGGGTAGCGGGGGTTCAGAGACCCAGTACTTC.

The V and J genes are TRBV10-3 and TRBJ2-7, with 8 bases fitting TRBD1. J was trimmed by 5 bases and V by 4 bases; bases with no gene match: 7. Germline values: CDR1 ENHRY, CDR2 SYGVKD. This CDR3 spans 14 amino acids. CDR3 protein: CAISGQGRQDEQYF. The CDR3 nucleotides read TGTGCCATCAGTGGACAGGGGCGCCAGGACGAGCAGTACTTC.

As for this clone: One end of the junction does not line up with germline, which may come from a read error. V and J are TRBV2 and TRBJ1-2; 7 nucleotides agree with TRBD1. This CDR3 comprises 14 residues. From germline, CDR1 is SNHLY and CDR2 FYNNEI. The CDR3 region is CASTLDRTNYGYTF. The CDR3 region has the DNA TGTGCCAGCACCCTGGACAGGACTAACTATGGCTACACCTTT.